One and the same sample provided the 18 T cell receptor beta chains below, sequenced in a study of tumor-infiltrating lymphocytes in primary liver carcinoma. With a constant-region primer, TCR beta cDNA was made from approximately 510 ng of total RNA. Sequencing libraries for TCR beta derived from three nested multiplex PCR rounds that used slightly modified ARM-PCR. The first two PCR rounds, approximately 11 cycles each, used TRBV1-TRBV30 forward primers and a C-beta reverse primer. TCRdb reprocessed the multiplex PCR reads with MiXCR, giving one entry per CDR3 protein. Of about 120,000 distinct CDR3 sequences listed, 60% to 70% are singletons. Extraction of RNA together with DNA used roughly 20-33 mg of unsorted bulk tissue. The material sequenced was liver tumor tissue from sampling region 1. Subset noted: tumor region T1, superior pole. Receptors originate from an older woman with primary liver carcinoma and hepatitis B virus infection.

Regarding this clonotype: Relative to the germline gene, one junction end is altered; a read error may explain this. V is TRBV11-2 and J is TRBJ2-1; D gene unclear. This CDR3 has 13 amino acids. From germline, CDR1 is SGHAT and CDR2 FQNNGV. The CDR3 loop reads CVSSLEPYNEQFF. The CDR3 DNA sequence: TGTGTCAGCAGCTTGGAGCCCTACAACGAGCAGTTCTTC.

Turning to this clonotype: At one boundary the junction diverges from the germline segment, which might be a read error. The rearrangement links TRBV6-6 to TRBJ1-5; possible D gene TRBD1, 6 bases. The CDR3 has 15 residues. Germline CDR1 and CDR2: MNHNY and SVGAGI (reference sequence). The CDR3: CASTSGQSKNQPRHF. The CDR3, as DNA: TGTGCCAGTACCTCCGGACAGTCGAAGAATCAGCCCCGGCATTTT.

This clonotype came up many times. The chain uses TRBV12-3 or TRBV12-4 and TRBJ2-1; TRBD2 aligns across 10 bases. The CDR3 extends over 15 amino acids. Trimming cost V 6 bases and J 3 bases; bases outside gene matches: 5. The CDR3 coding sequence is TGTGCCAGCAGCTCGCTAGCGGGAGTCTACAATGAGCAGTTCTTC. Its translation is CASSSLAGVYNEQFF.

A remark on this clonotype: The junction shows a germline mismatch at one end, possibly a read error. V usage is TRBV4-1 and J usage is TRBJ2-5; D tentatively reads TRBD1 or TRBD2 (5 bases each). From germline, CDR1 is MGHRA and CDR2 YSYEKL. This CDR3 region has 15 residues. CDR3 nucleotide sequence: TGCGCCAGCAGCCAAGATTTGGGGGATTGGGTGACCCAATACTTC. Translated, it gives CASSQDLGDWVTQYF.

Concerning this clonotype: The junction does not match germline at one end; this may be a read error. The chain carries TRBV4-1 and TRBJ1-1; D unclear. The CDR3 runs 12 residues. CDR1 and CDR2 from the germline V gene are MGHRA and YSYEKL. Here the CDR3 DNA reads TGCGCCAACAGCCGAGACGTGGGAGGAGCCTTCTTT. Residues: CANSRDVGGAFF.

Of note for this clonotype: Its ends do not fully match the called genes, so a read error is possible. The genes are TRBV11-3 and TRBJ1-2; no definite D call. This CDR3 has 14 amino acids. Germline loops: CDR1 SGHNT, CDR2 YENEEA. This CDR3 reads CASSQHGSKGGHTF. CDR3 bases: TGTGCCAGCAGCCAACATGGGAGTAAGGGTGGCCACACCTTC.

This clonotype has a count of ten or more. At one of its ends the junction is not consistent with the germline gene, which may arise from a read error. The chain carries TRBV4-1 and TRBJ1-5, with D possibly TRBD1 on 6 matching bases. The CDR3 loop spans 15 amino acids. Germline CDR1 MGHRA, CDR2 YSYEKL. CDR3 nucleotides: TGCGCCAGCAGCCAACCCAACAGGGAGAATCGGCCCCAGCATTTT. It is translated as CASSQPNRENRPQHF.

Remarks on this clonotype: Being one base from a much bigger clone, this may be a read error. J is TRBJ1-5 and V is TRBV10-1; TRBD1 is a possible D gene (6 bases). The CDR3 has 16 residues. CDR1 is WNHNN and CDR2 is SYGVQD in the germline V gene (reference sequence). As DNA, the CDR3 is TGCGCCAGCAGGATGGGGGGCCCTGATAGCAATGAGCCCCAGCATTTT. Translating it yields CASRMGGPDSNEPQHF.

There are a few counts of this clonotype. The gene calls are TRBV28 and TRBJ2-3; a weak D match, TRBD1 (6 bases). Looked up from germline, CDR1 is MDHEN and CDR2 is SYDVKM. The CDR3 extends over 12 amino acids. Trimming removed 6 bases from V and 9 bases from J, with 13 bases in between. CDR3: CASSMTGRTQYF. As DNA, the CDR3 is TGTGCCAGCAGCATGACAGGCCGCACGCAGTATTTT.

This clonotype has a handful of counts. An end of the junction differs from the germline gene, which may be a read error. This sequence joins TRBV2 and TRBJ2-1; D is unclear. In germline, CDR1 is SNHLY, CDR2 FYNNEI. The CDR3 totals 11 residues. The CDR3 sequence is CASSESVTTRF. The DNA of the CDR3 is TGTGCCAGCAGTGAGTCTGTAACTACTCGTTTC.

As for this clonotype: It may be a read error: a sequence one base away is much more abundant. The chain carries TRBV12-3 or TRBV12-4 and TRBJ1-6; 9 bases line up with TRBD1. This CDR3 comprises 13 residues. V was pared by 7 bases and J by 14 bases, with 9 bases of the junction left unmatched. In nucleotides, the CDR3 is TGTGCCAGCAACCCGGGACAGGGTACATCCCTCCACTTT. This codes for CASNPGQGTSLHF.

Concerning this clonotype: A single base separates this from a much larger clone, so it may be a read error. V gene TRBV7-8 combines with J gene TRBJ1-5; TRBD1 is a possible D gene (5 bases). From germline, CDR1 is SGHVS and CDR2 FQNEAQ. CDR3 size: 15 residues. CDR3 in DNA: TGTGCCAGCAGCTTATCAGGGCAGATTTCCCAGCCCCACCATTTT. Its translation: CASSLSGQISQPHHF.

Of note for this clonotype: One end of the junction varies from germline; a read error may be responsible. The V and J genes are TRBV11-2 and TRBJ2-3; D might be TRBD1 (6 bases). Germline CDR1 is SGHAT and CDR2 is FQNNGV. The CDR3 totals 16 residues. CDR3 in amino acids: CASSFRLARGVDTPYF. CDR3 nucleotides: TGTGCCAGCAGCTTTCGACTGGCCAGGGGAGTGGATACGCCGTATTTT.

A note on this clonotype: This could be a read error, since a much larger clone is one nucleotide away. This sequence joins TRBV4-2 and TRBJ1-3; maybe TRBD1 (5 bases). Germline V gene data show CDR1 as LGHNA and CDR2 as YNFKEQ. The CDR3 sequence is 15 residues long. CDR3 in amino acids: CASSLGESHGNAIYF. CDR3 sequence (DNA): TGTGCCAGCAGCCTGGGGGAATCGCATGGAAACGCCATATATTTT.

In this sample, this clonotype turned up once. The chain couples TRBV11-3 to TRBJ1-5; 7 bases match TRBD1. The DNA end lines up better with TRBJ2-3; the J call may be wrong. The CDR3 runs 18 residues. Germline CDR1 SGHNT, CDR2 YENEEA. The CDR3 sequence: CASSSLPPGTDGNQPQYF. The CDR3 DNA sequence: TGTGCCAGCAGCTCCCTACCACCCGGGACAGATGGCAATCAGCCCCAGTATTTT.

The J gene is TRBJ1-4, the V gene TRBV6-6; TRBD1 agrees at 12 bases. Germline CDR1 MNHNY, CDR2 SVGAGI (reference sequence). This CDR3 is built from 17 residues. V lost 6 bases to trimming and J lost 8 bases; unmatched junction nucleotides: 13. The CDR3 nucleotides read TGTGCCAGCAGGGAGGGGACAGGGGGCCCCACGGAGGAAAAACTGTTTTTT. Amino acid sequence: CASREGTGGPTEEKLFF.

This clonotype was observed at least ten times. CDR3 in DNA: TGCAGCGCCCCTCGGTTGGAGGGACAGGTTTTCTACAATGAGCAGTTCTTC. Translating gives CSAPRLEGQVFYNEQFF. V is TRBV29-1 and J is TRBJ2-1, with 8 nucleotides matching TRBD1. CDR1 and CDR2 from the germline V gene are SQVTM and ANQGSEA. The CDR3 totals 17 residues. V gave up 7 bases and J gave up 3 bases; unmatched junction bases: 17.

This clonotype was detected many times. This chain connects TRBV6-1 to TRBJ2-2; possibly TRBD1 for D (7 bases). The V gene's germline CDR1 is MNHNS and CDR2 SASEGT. The CDR3 contains 13 residues. Trimming stripped 5 bases from V and 6 bases from J, with 10 bases between. CDR3: CASSTRGAGELFF. DNA for the CDR3: TGTGCCAGCAGTACCAGGGGGGCCGGGGAGCTGTTTTTT.